This TCR beta chain is drawn from a study of CD8+ T cells in alopecia areata. Across the study: Patients in the treated group were given tofacitinib by mouth, 5 to 10 mg twice a day. Whole-study results and caveats: Within the top 100, expanded CD8+ clones significantly decreased with tofacitinib, as did scalp clonality.

Concerning this clone itself: The antigen remains undetermined.

The treatment was: oral pan-JAK inhibitor, 5-10 mg twice daily. Extracted RNA was reverse transcribed into cDNA, the sequencing template. TCRdb keeps only in-frame clones here, not all; method: immunoSEQ multiplex PCR. The data contain about 210,000 clones, under 70% of them singletons. The germline V gene has CDR1 MNHEY and CDR2 SMNVEV (reference sequence). The ends were cut back, 3 bases at V and 0 bases at J, with 8 bases in the middle. The CDR3 consists of 15 residues. The receptor was derived from a human donor with alopecia areata. V is TRBV27 and J is TRBJ1-4; unclear D gene. The starting material was CD4+ T cells sorted from blood, obtained at week 4, from a patient treated with tofacitinib. The CDR3 nucleotides are TGTGCCAGCAGTTTGTACTGGGCAACTAATGAAAAACTGTTTTTT. This translates into CASSLYWATNEKLFF.